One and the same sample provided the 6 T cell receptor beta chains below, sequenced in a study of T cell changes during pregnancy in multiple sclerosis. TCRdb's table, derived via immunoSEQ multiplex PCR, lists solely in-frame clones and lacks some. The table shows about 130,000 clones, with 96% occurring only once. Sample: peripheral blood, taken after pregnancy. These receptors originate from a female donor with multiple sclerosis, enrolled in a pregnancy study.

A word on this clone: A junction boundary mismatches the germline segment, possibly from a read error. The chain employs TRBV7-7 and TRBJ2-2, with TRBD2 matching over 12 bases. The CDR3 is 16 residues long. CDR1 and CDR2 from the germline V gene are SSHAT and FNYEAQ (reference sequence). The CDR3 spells CASSFGLAGSTGELFF. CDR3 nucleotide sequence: TGTGCTAGCAGCTTCGGACTAGCGGGGTCCACCGGGGAGCTGTTTTTT. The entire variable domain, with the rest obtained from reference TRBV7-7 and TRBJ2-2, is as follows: GAGVSQSPRYKVTKRGQDVTLRCDPISSHATLYWYQQALGQGPEFLTYFNYEAQPDKSGLPSDRFSAERPEGSISTLTIQRTEQRDSAMYRCASSFGLAGSTGELFFGEGSRLTVL.

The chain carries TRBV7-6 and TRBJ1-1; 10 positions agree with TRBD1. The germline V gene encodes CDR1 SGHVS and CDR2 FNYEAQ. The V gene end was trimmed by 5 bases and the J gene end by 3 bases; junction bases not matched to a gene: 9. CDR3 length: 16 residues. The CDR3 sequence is CASSGRRDRGDTEAFF. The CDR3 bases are TGTGCCAGCAGCGGTAGACGGGACAGGGGTGACACTGAAGCTTTCTTT.

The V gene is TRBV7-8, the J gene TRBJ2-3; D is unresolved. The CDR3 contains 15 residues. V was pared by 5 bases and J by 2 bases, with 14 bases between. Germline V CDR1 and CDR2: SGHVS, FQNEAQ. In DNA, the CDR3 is TGTGCCAGCAGCCCATCACTACAATTCACAGATACGCAGTATTTT. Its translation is CASSPSLQFTDTQYF. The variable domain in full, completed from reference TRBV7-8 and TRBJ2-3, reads GAGVSQSPRYKVAKRGQDVALRCDPISGHVSLFWYQQALGQGPEFLTYFQNEAQLDKSGLPSDRFFAERPEGSVSTLKIQRTQQEDSAVYLCASSPSLQFTDTQYFGPGTRLTVL.

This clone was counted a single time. The CDR3 loop is CASSKGHPEKLFF. The CDR3, as DNA: TGTGCCAGCTCTAAGGGACACCCTGAAAAACTGTTTTTT. V and J are TRBV27 and TRBJ1-4; TRBD1 might be the D (6 bases). The CDR3 length is 13 residues. CDR1 MNHEY and CDR2 SMNVEV come from the germline V gene (reference sequence). V lost 8 bases to trimming and J lost 7 bases, with 14 bases between them. The full variable domain, completed using reference TRBV27 and TRBJ1-4, is EAQVTQNPRYLITVTGKKLTVTCSQNMNHEYMSWYRQDPGLGLRQIYYSMNVEVTDKGDVPEGYKVSRKEKRNFPLILESPSPNQTSLYFCASSKGHPEKLFFGSGTQLSVL.

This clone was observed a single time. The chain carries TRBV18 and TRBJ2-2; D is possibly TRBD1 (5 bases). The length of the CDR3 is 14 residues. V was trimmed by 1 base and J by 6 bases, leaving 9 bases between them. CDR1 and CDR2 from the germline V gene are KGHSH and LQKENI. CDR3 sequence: CASSPLRVSGELFF. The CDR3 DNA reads TGTGCCAGCTCACCACTCAGGGTATCCGGGGAGCTGTTTTTT.

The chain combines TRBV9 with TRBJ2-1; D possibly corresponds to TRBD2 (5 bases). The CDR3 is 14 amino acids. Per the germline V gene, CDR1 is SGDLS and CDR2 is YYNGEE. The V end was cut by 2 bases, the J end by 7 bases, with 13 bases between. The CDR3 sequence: CASSVAGILNEQFF. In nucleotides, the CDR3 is TGTGCCAGCAGCGTGGCCGGGATCCTAAATGAGCAGTTCTTC.